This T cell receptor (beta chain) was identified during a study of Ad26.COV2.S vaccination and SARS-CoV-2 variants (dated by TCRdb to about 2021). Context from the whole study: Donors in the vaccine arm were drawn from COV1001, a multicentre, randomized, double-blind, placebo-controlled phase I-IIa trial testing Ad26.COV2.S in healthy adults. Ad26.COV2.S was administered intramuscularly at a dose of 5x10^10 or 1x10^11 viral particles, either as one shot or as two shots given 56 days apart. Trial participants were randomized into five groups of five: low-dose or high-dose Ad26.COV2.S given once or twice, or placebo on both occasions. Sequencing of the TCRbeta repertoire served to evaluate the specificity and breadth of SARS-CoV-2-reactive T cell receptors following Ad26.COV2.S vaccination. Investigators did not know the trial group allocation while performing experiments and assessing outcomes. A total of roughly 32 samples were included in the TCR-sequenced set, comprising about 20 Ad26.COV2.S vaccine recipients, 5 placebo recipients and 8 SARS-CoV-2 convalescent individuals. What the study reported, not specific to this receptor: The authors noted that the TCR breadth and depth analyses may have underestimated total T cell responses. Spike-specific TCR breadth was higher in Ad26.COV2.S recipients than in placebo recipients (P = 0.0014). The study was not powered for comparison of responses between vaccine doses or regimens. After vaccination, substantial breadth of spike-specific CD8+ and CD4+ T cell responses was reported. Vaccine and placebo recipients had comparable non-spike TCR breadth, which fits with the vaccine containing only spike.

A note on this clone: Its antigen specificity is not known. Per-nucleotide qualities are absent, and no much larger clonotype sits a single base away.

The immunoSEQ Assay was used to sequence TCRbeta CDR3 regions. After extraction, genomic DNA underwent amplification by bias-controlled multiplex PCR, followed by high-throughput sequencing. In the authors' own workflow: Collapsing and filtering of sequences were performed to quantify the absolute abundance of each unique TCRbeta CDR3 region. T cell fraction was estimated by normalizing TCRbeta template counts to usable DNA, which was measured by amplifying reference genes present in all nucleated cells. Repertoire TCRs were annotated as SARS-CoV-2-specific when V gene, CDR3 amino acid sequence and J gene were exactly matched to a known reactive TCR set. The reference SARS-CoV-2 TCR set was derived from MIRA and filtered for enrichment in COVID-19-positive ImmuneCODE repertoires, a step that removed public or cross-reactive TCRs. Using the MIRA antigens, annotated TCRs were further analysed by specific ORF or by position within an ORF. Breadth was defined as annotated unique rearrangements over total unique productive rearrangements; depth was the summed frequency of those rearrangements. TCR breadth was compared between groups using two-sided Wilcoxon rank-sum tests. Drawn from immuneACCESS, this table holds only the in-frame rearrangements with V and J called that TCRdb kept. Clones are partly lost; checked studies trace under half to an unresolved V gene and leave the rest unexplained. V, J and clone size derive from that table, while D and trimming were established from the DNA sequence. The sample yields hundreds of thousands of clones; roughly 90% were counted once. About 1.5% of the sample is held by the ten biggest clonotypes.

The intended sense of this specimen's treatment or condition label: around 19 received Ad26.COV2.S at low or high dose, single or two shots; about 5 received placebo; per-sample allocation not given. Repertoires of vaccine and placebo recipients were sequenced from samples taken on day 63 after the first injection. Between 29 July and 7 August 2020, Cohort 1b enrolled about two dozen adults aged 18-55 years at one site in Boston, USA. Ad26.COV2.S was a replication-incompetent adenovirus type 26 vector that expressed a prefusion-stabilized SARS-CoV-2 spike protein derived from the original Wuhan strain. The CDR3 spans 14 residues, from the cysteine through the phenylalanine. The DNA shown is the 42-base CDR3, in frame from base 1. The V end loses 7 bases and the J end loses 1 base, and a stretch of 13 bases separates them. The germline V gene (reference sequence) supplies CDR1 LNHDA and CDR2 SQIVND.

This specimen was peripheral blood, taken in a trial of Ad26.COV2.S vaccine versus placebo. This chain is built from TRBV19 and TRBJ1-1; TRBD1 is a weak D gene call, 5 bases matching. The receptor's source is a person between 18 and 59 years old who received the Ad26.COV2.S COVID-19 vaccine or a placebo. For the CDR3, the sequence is CASISTETNTEAFF. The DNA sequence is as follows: TGTGCCAGTATATCGACAGAGACGAACACTGAAGCTTTCTTT.